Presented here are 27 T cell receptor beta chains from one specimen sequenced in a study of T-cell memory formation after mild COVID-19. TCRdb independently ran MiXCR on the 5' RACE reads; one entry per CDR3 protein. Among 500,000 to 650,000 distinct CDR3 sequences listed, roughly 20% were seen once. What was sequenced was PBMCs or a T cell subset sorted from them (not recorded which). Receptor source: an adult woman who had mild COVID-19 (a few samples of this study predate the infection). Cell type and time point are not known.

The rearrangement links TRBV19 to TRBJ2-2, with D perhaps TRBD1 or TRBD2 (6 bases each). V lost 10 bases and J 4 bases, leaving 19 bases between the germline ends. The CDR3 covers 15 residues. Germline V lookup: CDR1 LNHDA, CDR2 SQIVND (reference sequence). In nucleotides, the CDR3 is TGTGCCACAAGCCAGCCGGGGGCGCGCACCGGGGAGCTGTTTTTT. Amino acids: CATSQPGARTGELFF.

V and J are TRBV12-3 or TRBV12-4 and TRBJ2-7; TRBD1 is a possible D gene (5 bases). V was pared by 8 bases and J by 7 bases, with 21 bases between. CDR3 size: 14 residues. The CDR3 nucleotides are TGTGCCAGCGGATCCTCTTCAGGGTCGAATGAGCAGTACTTC. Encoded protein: CASGSSSGSNEQYF.

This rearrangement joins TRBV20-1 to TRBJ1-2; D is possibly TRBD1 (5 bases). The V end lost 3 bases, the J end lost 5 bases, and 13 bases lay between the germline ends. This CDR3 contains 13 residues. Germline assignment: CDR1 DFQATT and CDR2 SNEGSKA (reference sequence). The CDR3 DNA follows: TGCAGTGCTAGCCGGGGCGCAGGTTATGGCTACACCTTC. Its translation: CSASRGAGYGYTF.

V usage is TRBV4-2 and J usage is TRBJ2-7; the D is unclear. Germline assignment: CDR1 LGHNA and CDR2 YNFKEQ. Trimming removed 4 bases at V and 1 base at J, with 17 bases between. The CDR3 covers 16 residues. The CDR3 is CASSPRTQAESYEQYF. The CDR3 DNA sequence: TGTGCCAGCAGCCCTCGGACCCAGGCTGAGTCCTACGAGCAGTACTTC.

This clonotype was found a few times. The CDR3 protein is CSAYRGGSYEQYF. The CDR3 DNA sequence: TGCAGCGCATACAGGGGTGGCTCCTACGAGCAGTACTTC. This chain uses TRBV29-1 with TRBJ2-7; 7 bases are shared with TRBD1. From germline, CDR1 is SQVTM and CDR2 ANQGSEA. Trimming took 7 bases from V and 0 from J; bases not matched to a gene: 6. CDR3 length equals 13 residues.

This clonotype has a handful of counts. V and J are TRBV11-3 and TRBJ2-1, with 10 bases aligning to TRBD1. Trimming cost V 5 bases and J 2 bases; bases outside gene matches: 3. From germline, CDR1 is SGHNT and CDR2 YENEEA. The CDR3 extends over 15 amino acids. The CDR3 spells CASSTGQGPYNEQFF. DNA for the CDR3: TGTGCCAGCAGCACGGGACAGGGGCCCTACAATGAGCAGTTCTTC.

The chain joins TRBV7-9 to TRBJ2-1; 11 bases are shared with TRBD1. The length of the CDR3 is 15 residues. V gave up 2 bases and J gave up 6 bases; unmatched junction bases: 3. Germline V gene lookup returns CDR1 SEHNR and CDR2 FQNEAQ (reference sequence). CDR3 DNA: TGTGCCAGCAGCTTATTAGGGACAGGGGGCAATGAGCAGTTCTTC. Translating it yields CASSLLGTGGNEQFF.

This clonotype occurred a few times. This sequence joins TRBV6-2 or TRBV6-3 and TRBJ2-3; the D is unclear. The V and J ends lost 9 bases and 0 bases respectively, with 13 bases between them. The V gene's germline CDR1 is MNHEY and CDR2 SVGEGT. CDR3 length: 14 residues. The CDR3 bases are TGTGCCAGTTTTGGACGGTTGAGCACAGATACGCAGTATTTT. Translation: CASFGRLSTDTQYF.

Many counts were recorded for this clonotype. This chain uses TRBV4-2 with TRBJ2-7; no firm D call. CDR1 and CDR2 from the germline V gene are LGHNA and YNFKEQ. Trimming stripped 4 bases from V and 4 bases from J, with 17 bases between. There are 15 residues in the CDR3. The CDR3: CASSPTRLVSYEQYF. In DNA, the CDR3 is TGTGCCAGCAGCCCAACCCGGCTAGTATCTTACGAGCAGTACTTC.

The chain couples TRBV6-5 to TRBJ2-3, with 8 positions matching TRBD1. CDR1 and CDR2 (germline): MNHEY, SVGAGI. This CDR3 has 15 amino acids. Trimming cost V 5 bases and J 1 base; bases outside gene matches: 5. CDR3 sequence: CASSKTGVRTDTQYF. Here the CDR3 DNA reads TGTGCCAGCAGTAAGACAGGGGTGCGCACAGATACGCAGTATTTT.

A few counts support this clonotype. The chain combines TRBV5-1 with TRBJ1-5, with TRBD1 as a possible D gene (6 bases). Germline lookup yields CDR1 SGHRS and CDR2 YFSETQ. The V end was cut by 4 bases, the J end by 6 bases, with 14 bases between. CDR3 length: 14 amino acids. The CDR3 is CASSRGAGTQPQHF. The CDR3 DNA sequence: TGCGCCAGCAGCCGGGGGGCAGGGACTCAGCCCCAGCATTTT.

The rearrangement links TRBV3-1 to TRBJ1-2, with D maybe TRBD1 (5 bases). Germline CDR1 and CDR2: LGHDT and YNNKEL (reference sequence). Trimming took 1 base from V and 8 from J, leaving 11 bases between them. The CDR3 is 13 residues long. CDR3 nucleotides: TGTGCCAGCAGCCAAGGCAGGGTCGGCGGCTACACCTTC. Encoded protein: CASSQGRVGGYTF.

This chain's CDR3 is CASSPRGVSSYEQYF. The CDR3 bases are TGTGCCAGCTCACCCCGAGGGGTTAGCTCCTACGAGCAGTACTTC. The chain recombines TRBV18 with TRBJ2-7; D might be TRBD1 or TRBD2, each matching 5 bases. Trimming left V 3 bases short and J 0 bases short, with 12 bases between. The CDR3 is 15 amino acids. CDR1 KGHSH and CDR2 LQKENI come from the germline V gene.

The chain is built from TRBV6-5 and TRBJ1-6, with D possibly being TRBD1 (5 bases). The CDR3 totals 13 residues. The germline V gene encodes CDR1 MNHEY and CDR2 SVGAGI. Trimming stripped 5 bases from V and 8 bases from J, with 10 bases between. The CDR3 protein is CASSRDPDSPLHF. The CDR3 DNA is TGTGCCAGCAGTCGGGACCCTGATTCACCCCTCCACTTT.

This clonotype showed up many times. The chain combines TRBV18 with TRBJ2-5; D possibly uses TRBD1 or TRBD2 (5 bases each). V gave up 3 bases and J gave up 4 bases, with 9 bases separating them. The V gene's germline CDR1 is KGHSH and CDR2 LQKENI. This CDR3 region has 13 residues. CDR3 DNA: TGTGCCAGCTCACCGAGGGGCGGAGAGACCCAGTACTTC. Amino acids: CASSPRGGETQYF.

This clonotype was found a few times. CDR3 in amino acids: CASSSTSGRLDEQFF. CDR3 sequence (DNA): TGCGCCAGCAGCTCCACCAGCGGGAGATTGGATGAGCAGTTCTTC. This rearrangement joins TRBV5-1 to TRBJ2-1, with 8 bases that match TRBD2. Germline values: CDR1 SGHRS, CDR2 YFSETQ. Germline trimming cut 3 bases from V and 8 bases from J; bases unmatched to any gene: 10. This CDR3 contains 15 residues. The complete variable domain, with remaining parts taken from reference TRBV5-1 and TRBJ2-1, reads KAGVTQTPRYLIKTRGQQVTLSCSPISGHRSVSWYQQTPGQGLQFLFEYFSETQRNKGNFPGRFSGRQFSNSRSEMNVSTLELGDSALYLCASSSTSGRLDEQFFGPGTRLTVL.

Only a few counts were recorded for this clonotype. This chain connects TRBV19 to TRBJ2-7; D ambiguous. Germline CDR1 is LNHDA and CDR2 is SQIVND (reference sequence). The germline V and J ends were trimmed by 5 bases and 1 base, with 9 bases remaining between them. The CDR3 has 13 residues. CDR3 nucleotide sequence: TGTGCCAGTAGTTTTCAGGAATCCTACGAGCAGTACTTC. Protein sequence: CASSFQESYEQYF.

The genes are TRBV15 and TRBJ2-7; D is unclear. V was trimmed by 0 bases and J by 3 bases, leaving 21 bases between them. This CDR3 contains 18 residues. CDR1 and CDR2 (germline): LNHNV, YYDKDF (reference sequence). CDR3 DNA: TGTGCCACCAGCAGAGATACCTCGCTACTTAGCCGGGTCTACGAGCAGTACTTC. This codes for CATSRDTSLLSRVYEQYF.

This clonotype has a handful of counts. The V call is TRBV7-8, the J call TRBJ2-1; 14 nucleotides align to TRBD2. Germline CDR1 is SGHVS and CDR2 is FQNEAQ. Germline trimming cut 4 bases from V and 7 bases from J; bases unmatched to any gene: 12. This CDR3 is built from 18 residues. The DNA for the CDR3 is TGTGCCAGCAGCTCCCGTATTGGACTAGCGGGAGGTGCAAATGAGCAGTTCTTC. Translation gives CASSSRIGLAGGANEQFF.

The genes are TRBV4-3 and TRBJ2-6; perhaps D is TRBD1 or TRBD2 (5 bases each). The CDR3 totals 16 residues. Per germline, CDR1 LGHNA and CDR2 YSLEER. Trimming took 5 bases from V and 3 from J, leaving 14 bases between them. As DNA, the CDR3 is TGCGCCAGCAGCTCGCCGGGACCCGGTGGGGCCAACGTCCTGACTTTC. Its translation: CASSSPGPGGANVLTF.

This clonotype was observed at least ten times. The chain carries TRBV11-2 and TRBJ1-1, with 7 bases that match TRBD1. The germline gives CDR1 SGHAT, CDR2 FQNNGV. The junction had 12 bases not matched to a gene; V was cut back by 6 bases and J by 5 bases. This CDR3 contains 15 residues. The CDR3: CASSHNSGGKTEAFF. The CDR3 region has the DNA TGTGCCAGCAGTCATAATTCAGGGGGAAAGACTGAAGCTTTCTTT. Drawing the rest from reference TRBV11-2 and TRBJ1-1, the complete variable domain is EAGVAQSPRYKIIEKRQSVAFWCNPISGHATLYWYQQILGQGPKLLIQFQNNGVVDDSQLPKDRFSAERLKGVDSTLKIQPAKLEDSAVYLCASSHNSGGKTEAFFGQGTRLTVV.

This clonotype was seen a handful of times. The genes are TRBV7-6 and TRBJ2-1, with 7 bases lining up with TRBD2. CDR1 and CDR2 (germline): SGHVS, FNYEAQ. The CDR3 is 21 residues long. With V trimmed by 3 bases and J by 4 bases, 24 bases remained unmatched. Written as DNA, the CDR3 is TGTGCCAGCAGCTTGGGTCCCTCCACTAGCGCGAGAGAAGTGCTTTACAATGAGCAGTTCTTC. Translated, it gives CASSLGPSTSAREVLYNEQFF.

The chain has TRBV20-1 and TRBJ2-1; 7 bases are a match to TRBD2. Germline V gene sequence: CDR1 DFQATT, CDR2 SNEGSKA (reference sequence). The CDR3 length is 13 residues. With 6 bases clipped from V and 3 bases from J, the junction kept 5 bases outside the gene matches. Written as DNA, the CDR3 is TGCAGTGCCCTGAAGCGGGACTACAATGAGCAGTTCTTC. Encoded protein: CSALKRDYNEQFF.

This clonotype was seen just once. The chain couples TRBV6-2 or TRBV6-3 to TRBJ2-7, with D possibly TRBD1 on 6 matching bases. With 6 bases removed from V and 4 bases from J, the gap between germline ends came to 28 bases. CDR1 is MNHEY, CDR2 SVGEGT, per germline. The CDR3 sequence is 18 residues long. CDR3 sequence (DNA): TGTGCCAGCAGCTACGCCCCCGGGACATCCGGGAAAGGGTACGAGCAGTACTTC. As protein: CASSYAPGTSGKGYEQYF.

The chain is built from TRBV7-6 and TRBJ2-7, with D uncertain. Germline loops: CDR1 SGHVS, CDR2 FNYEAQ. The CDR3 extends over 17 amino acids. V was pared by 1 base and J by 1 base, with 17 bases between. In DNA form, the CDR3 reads TGTGCCAGCAGCTTAGTTTCGAGGTCAGCCTCTTCCTACGAGCAGTACTTC. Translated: CASSLVSRSASSYEQYF. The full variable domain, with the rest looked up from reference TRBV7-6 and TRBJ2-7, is GAGVSQSPRYKVTKRGQDVALRCDPISGHVSLYWYRQALGQGPEFLTYFNYEAQQDKSGLPNDRFSAERPEGSISTLTIQRTEQRDSAMYRCASSLVSRSASSYEQYFGPGTRLTVT.

The CDR3 bases are TGTGCCAGCAGTTTACAAGCGGGAGGTATTGAGCAGTTCTTC. It specifies CASSLQAGGIEQFF. The rearrangement uses TRBV12-3 or TRBV12-4 and TRBJ2-1; the match to TRBD2 covers 9 bases. CDR3 length: 14 residues. With 2 bases clipped from V and 9 bases from J, the junction kept 5 bases outside the gene matches.

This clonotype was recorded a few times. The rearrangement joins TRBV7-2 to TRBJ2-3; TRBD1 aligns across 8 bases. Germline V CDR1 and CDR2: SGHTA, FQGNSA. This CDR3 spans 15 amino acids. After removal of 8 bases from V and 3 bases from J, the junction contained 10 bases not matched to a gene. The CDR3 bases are TGTGCCAGCGGCCTTCGGACAGGGCGGACAGATACGCAGTATTTT. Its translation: CASGLRTGRTDTQYF.